This section outlines one TCR beta chain sequence together with its context. The antigen remains undetermined. These data come from a study of OX40 agonist ivuxolimab in advanced cancers. Study-level findings and limits: The mean number of expanded clones was higher in CD8+ T cells than in CD4+.

Blood sampling took place at baseline, cycle 4 day 1, and cycle 7 day 1. There are 15 residues in the CDR3. Trimming took 5 bases from V and 4 from J; bases not matched to a gene: 7. The germline gives CDR1 SGHVS, CDR2 FQNEAQ. Only in-frame clones appear in the TCRdb table, and some are missing; sequencing was by immunoSEQ multiplex PCR. In the table there are about 100,000 clones, about 88% of which are singletons. The source is an adult with an advanced solid tumor such as melanoma, head and neck, liver or kidney cancer. This specimen was CD4+ or CD8+ T cells sorted from blood, taken in a trial of the OX40 agonist ivuxolimab. V and J are TRBV7-8 and TRBJ1-2; 10 bases fit TRBD1. CDR3 sequence: CASSRRDRGSYGYTF. DNA of the CDR3: TGTGCCAGCAGCCGCCGGGACAGGGGTAGCTATGGCTACACCTTC.